A single count supports the clone carrying this T cell receptor beta chain. The data derive from a study of blood T cell repertoires in COVID-19. Study summary: Acute and convalescent COVID-19 specimens originated in the United States, Italy and Spain. The analysed material was cDNA or gDNA that came from T cells, B-cell-depleted T cells, or PBMCs.

The authors' processing: For nucleated cells, counts were estimated from reference gene primer amplification. This table comes from immunoSEQ multiplex PCR, and its TCRdb copy is limited to in-frame clones, with some not included. V, J and clone size are taken as reported in that table, and D and trimming were inferred from the DNA itself. The table shows about 73,000 clones, with less than 95% occurring only once. The V gene's germline CDR1 is MNHEY and CDR2 SVGAGI. V was shortened by 0 bases and J by 7 bases, with 10 bases between the two germline ends. There are 15 residues in the CDR3. V and J are TRBV6-5 and TRBJ1-6; tentatively, D is TRBD1 (5 bases). The source is a young woman with acute or convalescent COVID-19. What was sequenced was peripheral blood. This CDR3 reads CASSYSRGGNSPLHF. The CDR3 DNA follows: TGTGCCAGCAGTTACTCTCGGGGGGGAAATTCACCCCTCCACTTT.